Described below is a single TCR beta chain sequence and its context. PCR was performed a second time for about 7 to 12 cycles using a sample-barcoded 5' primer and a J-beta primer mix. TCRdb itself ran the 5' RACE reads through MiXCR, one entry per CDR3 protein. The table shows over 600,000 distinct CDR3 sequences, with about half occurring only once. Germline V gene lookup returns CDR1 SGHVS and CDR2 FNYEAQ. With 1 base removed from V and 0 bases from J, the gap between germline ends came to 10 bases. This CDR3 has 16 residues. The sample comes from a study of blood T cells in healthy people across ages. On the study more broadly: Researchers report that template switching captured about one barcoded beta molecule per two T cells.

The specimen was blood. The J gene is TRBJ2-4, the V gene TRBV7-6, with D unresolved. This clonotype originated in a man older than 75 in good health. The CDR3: CASSLVLMVAKNIQYF. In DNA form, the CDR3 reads TGTGCCAGCAGCTTAGTCCTGATGGTAGCCAAAAACATTCAGTACTTC.